The text below deals with one T cell receptor (beta chain). The antigen this receptor binds is unknown. No base quality information exists; no much larger clone differs at one position. The record originates from a study of shared clonotypes between healthy human individuals (dated by TCRdb to 2018 to 2021). About the full investigation: Two women and a few men aged 18 to 49 years were included in the cohort. Per donor, three plates each were used for CD4 naive and CD4 memory, two for CD8 naive, and one for CD8 memory. To estimate repertoire size and how much clonotype sharing occurs between individuals, the study deeply sequenced the blood TCR repertoires of several healthy adults. Libraries were prepared and TCR repertoires were sequenced by different laboratories using diverse techniques, in order to increase sequencing depth and limit assay-specific biases. Each donor's leukapheresis produced roughly between roughly 0.94 and 9.5 billion PBMCs. Broader findings and caveats from the paper: Pairwise subsampling indicated that sequencing depth was expected to affect the degree of clonotype sharing among donors. About 4.5% of naive CD4, roughly 3.6% of naive CD8, 2% to 2.5% of memory CD4, and 0.35% to 0.5% of memory CD8 clonotypes were shared across several donors. The genetic and exposure-history diversity represented was limited by the small number of donors. Clonotypes shared by all four sorted-subset donors showed higher generation probabilities than non-shared clonotypes. Larger estimated clonotype richness was generally found for naive subsets than for memory subsets. Only blood was sampled, and tissue TCR repertoires likely differ from those in blood. Incomplete sequencing was indicated by rarefaction of sorted-subset datasets, despite the large sequencing depth.

At the junction V is shortened by 4 bases and J by 8 bases, with 15 bases in between. The CDR3 runs 14 residues from the cysteine to the phenylalanine. Only the CDR3 part of the read is kept: 42 bases, read in frame from the first base. CDR1 LNHDA and CDR2 SQIVND were looked up in the germline V gene (reference sequence). Donors were healthy HIV-negative adults with no recently reported acute infections or vaccinations. Every donor was a Caucasian adult living in Nashville, Tennessee, USA. Magnetic negative selection was used to enrich CD4+ T cells, after which naive cells were positively selected on CD45RA and the negative fraction became the memory subset. After blood collection by leukapheresis, PBMCs were isolated using Ficoll-Histopaque density gradient centrifugation and then cryopreserved in the vapor phase of liquid nitrogen. Purity and quantity of every magnetically sorted T cell population were checked by analytical flow cytometry. Genomic DNA was isolated from every sorted fraction and measured by UV absorbance on a Nanodrop 2000c.

TCR CDR3 regions were amplified from genomic DNA by multiplex PCR using the deep immunoSEQ assay. Extracted genomic DNA from each cell subset was distributed evenly across all wells of several immunoSEQ 96-well plates, and each plate was treated as a replicate. For sorted subsets, each replicate PCR was loaded with roughly 0.2 ug genomic DNA, equivalent to 25,000 to 30,000 T cell genomes. The purified libraries were quantified using a Qubit 3.0 fluorometer, sized with a Bioanalyzer 2100, and then quantified again using the KAPA Library Quantification kit. Every immunoSEQ 96-well plate was sequenced on a dedicated single-read 150-cycle Illumina NextSeq 550 flow cell. In the source study's methods: Because only junctional sequences without quality scores were contained in the immunoSEQ output, filtering matching that applied to full-length reads could not be performed. To assign V/J genes and CDR3, sequences were annotated against IMGT germline references using PyIR, a Python wrapper for IgBLAST v1.9. Reads were removed for weak V/J assignments (E-value above 1e-6), missing CDR3, stop codons, out-of-frame junctions, or ambiguous translated residues. A V3J clonotype was defined by an identical inferred V gene, J gene, and CDR3 amino acid sequence. To compute the percentage overlap between repertoires, the number of shared unique clonotypes was divided by the size of the smaller repertoire. Three approaches were used to assess repertoire richness: RTK rarefaction, the Chao1 estimator, and Recon v2.1 estimates of unobserved clonotypes. OLGA was used to compute generation probabilities for all TCRbeta clonotypes that the gDNA method yielded from a handful of donors. In its TCRdb copy, this immuneACCESS table keeps in-frame sequences only and misses some clones. Where compared with another copy, unresolved V genes explain less than half of these, and the others have no known cause. The D gene and trimming were derived from the DNA, and the V and J assignments and clone size from that table. In this sample the table shows roughly 2 million clones, 85% to 95% of which occur a single time. The ten biggest clones cover around 0.13% of the sample.

This chain joins TRBV19 to TRBJ1-5; a weak D assignment points to TRBD1 (5 bases agree). Sequences were obtained from naive CD4+ T cells sorted from blood. The cell subset or site label of this sample denotes: CD45RA+ positively selected. The TCR comes from a man aged 18 to 35 in good health. CDR3 loop: CASSSSGGAEPQHF. The DNA sequence is TGTGCCAGTAGTAGCTCGGGGGGAGCGGAGCCCCAGCATTTT.